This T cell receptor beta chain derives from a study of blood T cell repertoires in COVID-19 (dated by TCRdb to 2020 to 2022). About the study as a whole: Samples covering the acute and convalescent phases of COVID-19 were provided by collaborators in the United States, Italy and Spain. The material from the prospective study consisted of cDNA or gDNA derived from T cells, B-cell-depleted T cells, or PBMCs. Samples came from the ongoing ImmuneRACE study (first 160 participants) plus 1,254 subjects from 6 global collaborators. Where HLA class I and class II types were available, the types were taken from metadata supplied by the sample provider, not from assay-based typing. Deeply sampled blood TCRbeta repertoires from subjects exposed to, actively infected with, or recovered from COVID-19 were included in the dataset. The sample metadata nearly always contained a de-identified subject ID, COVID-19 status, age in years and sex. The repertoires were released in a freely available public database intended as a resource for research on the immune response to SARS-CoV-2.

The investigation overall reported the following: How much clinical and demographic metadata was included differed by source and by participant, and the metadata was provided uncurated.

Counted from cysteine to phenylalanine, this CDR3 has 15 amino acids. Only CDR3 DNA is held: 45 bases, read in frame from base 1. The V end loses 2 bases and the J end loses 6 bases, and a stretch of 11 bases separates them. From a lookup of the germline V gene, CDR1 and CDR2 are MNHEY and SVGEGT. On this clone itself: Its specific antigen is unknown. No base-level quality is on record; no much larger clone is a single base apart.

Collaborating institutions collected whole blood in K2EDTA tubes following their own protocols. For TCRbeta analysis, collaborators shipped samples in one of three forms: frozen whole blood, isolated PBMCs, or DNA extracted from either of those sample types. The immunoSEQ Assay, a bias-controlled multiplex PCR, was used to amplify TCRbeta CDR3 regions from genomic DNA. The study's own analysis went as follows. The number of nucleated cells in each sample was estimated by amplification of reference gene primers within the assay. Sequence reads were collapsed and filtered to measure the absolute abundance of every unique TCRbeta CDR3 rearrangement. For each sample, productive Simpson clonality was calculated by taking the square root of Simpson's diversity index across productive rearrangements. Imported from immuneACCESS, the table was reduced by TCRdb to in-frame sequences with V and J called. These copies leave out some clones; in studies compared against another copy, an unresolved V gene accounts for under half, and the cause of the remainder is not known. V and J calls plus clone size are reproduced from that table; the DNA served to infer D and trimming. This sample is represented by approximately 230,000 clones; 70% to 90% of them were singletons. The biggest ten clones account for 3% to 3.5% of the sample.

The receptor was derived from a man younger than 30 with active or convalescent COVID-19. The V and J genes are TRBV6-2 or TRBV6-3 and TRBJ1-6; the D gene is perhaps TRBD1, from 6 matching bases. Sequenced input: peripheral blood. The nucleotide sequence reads TGTGCCAGCAGTTACCCAACAGGGCTTAATTCACCCCTCCACTTT. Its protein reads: CASSYPTGLNSPLHF.